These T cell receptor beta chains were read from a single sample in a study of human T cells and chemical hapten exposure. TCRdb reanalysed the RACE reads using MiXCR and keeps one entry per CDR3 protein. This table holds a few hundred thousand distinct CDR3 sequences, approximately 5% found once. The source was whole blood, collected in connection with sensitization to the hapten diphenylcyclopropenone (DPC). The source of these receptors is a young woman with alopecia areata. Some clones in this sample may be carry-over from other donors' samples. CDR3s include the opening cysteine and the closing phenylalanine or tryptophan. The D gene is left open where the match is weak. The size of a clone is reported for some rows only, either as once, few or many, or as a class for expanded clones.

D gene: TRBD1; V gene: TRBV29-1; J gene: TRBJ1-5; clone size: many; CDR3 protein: CSVAGTGGQPQHF; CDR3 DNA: TGCAGCGTTGCTGGGACAGGCGGGCAGCCCCAGCATTTT
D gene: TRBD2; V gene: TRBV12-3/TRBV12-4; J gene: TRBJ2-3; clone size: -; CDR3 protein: CASSLVRGGATQYF; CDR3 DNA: TGTGCCAGCAGTTTGGTCCGCGGGGGGGCCACGCAGTATTTT
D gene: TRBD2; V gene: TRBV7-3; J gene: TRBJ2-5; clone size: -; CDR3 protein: CASSPGLAGFQETQYF; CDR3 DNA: TGTGCCAGCAGCCCGGGACTAGCGGGGTTCCAAGAGACCCAGTACTTC
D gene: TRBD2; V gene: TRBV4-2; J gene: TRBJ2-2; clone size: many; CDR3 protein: CASSQDGLAGPNTGELFF; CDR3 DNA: TGTGCCAGCAGCCAAGATGGGCTAGCGGGGCCGAACACCGGGGAGCTGTTTTTT
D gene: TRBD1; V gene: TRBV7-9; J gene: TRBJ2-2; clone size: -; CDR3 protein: CASSFQKTGKEGTGELFF; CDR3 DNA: TGTGCCAGCAGCTTCCAGAAGACAGGGAAAGAAGGCACCGGGGAGCTGTTTTTT
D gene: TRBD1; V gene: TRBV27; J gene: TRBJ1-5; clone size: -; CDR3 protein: CASSQQGWPGQPQHF; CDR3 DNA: TGTGCCAGCAGTCAACAGGGGTGGCCGGGTCAGCCCCAGCATTTT
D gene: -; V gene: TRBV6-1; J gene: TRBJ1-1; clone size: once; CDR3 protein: CASSLRQGVTEAFF; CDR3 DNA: TGTGCCAGCAGTCTCCGGCAGGGCGTTACTGAAGCTTTCTTT
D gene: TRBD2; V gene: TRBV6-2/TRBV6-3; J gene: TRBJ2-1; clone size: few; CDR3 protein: CASTDIGGIYNEQFF; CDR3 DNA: TGTGCCAGCACGGATATCGGGGGGATCTACAATGAGCAGTTCTTC
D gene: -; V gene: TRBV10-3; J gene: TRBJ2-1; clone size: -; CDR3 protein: CAISRERNEQFF; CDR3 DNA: TGTGCCATCTCCCGGGAGAGGAATGAGCAGTTCTTC
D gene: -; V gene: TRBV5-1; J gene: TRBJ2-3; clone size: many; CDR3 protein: CASSFGQDYTDTQYF; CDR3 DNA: TGCGCCAGCAGCTTCGGACAGGACTACACAGATACGCAGTATTTT
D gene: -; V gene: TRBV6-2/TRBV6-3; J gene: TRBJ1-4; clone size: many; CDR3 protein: CASSSGENEKLFF; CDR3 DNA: TGTGCCAGCAGTTCAGGGGAGAATGAAAAACTGTTTTTT
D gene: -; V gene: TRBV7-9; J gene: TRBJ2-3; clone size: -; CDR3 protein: CASRSDPAGSTDTQYF; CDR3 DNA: TGTGCCAGCCGCTCAGACCCCGCGGGGAGCACAGATACGCAGTATTTT
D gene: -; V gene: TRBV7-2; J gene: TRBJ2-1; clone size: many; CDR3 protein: CASSRDRRYNEQFF; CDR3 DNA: TGTGCCAGCAGCCGAGACAGGCGCTACAATGAGCAGTTCTTC
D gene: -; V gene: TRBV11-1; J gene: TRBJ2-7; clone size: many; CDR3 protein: CASSPATGGTYEQYF; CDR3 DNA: TGTGCCAGCAGCCCCGCAACTGGCGGTACCTACGAGCAGTACTTC
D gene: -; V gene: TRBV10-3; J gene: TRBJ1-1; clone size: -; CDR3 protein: CAILSEMTGRNTEAFF; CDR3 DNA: TGTGCCATCCTGAGCGAGATGACAGGTAGGAACACTGAAGCTTTCTTT
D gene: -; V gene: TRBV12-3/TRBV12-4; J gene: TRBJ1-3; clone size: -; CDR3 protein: CASSYTGRSYSGNTIYF; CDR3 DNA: TGTGCCAGCAGTTACACAGGGAGAAGCTACTCTGGAAACACCATATATTTT
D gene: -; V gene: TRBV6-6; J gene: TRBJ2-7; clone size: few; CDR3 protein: CASSYHREQGGYEQYF; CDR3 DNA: TGTGCCAGCAGTTACCATCGAGAACAGGGGGGGTACGAGCAGTACTTC
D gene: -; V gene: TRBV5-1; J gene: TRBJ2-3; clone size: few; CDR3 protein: CASRSLTGGADTQYF; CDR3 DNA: TGCGCCAGCAGGAGTCTGACAGGAGGGGCAGATACGCAGTATTTT
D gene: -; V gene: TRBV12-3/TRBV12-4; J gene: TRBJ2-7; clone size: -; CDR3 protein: CASSLREGVSYEQYF; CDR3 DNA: TGTGCCAGCAGTCTGCGGGAAGGGGTTAGCTACGAGCAGTACTTC
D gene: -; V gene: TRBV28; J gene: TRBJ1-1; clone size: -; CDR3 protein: CASSDARLNTEAFF; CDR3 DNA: TGTGCCAGCAGTGACGCGCGGCTGAACACTGAAGCTTTCTTT
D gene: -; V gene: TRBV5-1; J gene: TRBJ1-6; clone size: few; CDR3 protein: CASSSQGNRNSPLHF; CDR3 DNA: TGCGCCAGCAGCTCGCAGGGGAACCGGAATTCACCCCTCCACTTT
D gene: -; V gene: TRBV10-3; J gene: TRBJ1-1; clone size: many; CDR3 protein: CAIRVGAEAFF; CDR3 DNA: TGTGCCATCAGGGTGGGCGCTGAAGCTTTCTTT
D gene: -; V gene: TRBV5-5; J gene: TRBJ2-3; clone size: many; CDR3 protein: CASSPLGGFGTDTQYF; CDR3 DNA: TGTGCCAGCAGCCCCCTAGGCGGGTTCGGCACAGATACGCAGTATTTT
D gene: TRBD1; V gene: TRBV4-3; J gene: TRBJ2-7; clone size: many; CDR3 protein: CASSGQGRGSYEQYF; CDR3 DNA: TGCGCCAGCAGCGGACAGGGGCGGGGCTCCTACGAGCAGTACTTC
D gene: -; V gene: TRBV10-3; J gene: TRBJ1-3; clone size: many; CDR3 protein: CAIRGDLSGNTIYF; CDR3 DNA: TGTGCCATCCGGGGAGATCTCTCTGGAAACACCATATATTTT
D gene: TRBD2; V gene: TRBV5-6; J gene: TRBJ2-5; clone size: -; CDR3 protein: CASSFGRAETQYF; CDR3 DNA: TGTGCCAGCAGCTTCGGGAGGGCAGAGACCCAGTACTTC
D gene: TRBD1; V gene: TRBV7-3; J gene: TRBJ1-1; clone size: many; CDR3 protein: CASSSTDRGVAFF; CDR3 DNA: TGTGCCAGCAGCTCCACGGACAGGGGAGTAGCTTTCTTT
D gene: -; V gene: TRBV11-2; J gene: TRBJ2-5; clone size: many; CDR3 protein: CASSFNTGGMETQYF; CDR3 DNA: TGTGCCAGCAGCTTCAATACGGGGGGCATGGAGACCCAGTACTTC
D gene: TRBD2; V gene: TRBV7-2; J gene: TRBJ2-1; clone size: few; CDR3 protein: CASSRLPGGTYNEQFF; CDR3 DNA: TGTGCCAGCAGCCGTCTCCCGGGAGGCACCTACAATGAGCAGTTCTTC
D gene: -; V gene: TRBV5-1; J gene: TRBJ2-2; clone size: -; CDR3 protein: CASSLEQVTGELFF; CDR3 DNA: TGCGCCAGCAGCTTAGAACAGGTTACCGGGGAGCTGTTTTTT
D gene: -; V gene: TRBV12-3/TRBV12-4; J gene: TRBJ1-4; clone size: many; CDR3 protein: CASSFADEKLFF; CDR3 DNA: TGTGCCAGCAGTTTTGCGGATGAAAAACTGTTTTTT
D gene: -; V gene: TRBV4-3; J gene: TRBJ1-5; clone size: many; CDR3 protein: CASSQDGNQPQHF; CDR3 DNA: TGCGCCAGCAGCCAAGATGGGAATCAGCCCCAGCATTTT
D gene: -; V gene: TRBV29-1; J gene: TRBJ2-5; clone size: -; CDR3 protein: CSGGLRATGETQYF; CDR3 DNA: TGCAGCGGTGGCCTTAGAGCGACCGGGGAGACCCAGTACTTC
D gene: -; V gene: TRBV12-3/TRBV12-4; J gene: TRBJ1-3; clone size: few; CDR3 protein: CASSSSPRSSLSGNTIYF; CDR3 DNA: TGTGCCAGCAGCTCCTCCCCCAGGTCCTCGCTCTCTGGAAACACCATATATTTT
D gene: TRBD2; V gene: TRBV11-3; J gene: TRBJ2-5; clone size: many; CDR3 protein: CASSLVLAGEGETQYF; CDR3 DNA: TGTGCCAGCAGCTTAGTACTAGCGGGGGAAGGAGAGACCCAGTACTTC
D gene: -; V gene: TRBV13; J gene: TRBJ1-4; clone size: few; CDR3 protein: CASSVIAGEKLFF; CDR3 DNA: TGTGCCAGCAGCGTAATAGCAGGCGAAAAACTGTTTTTT
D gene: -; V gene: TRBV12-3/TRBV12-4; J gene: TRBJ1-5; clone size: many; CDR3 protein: CASSLWDTNQPQHF; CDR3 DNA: TGTGCCAGCAGTTTGTGGGACACGAATCAGCCCCAGCATTTT
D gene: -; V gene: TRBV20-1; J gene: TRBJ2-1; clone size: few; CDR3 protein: CSARGLRSYNEQFF; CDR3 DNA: TGCAGTGCTAGGGGCCTCCGCTCCTACAATGAGCAGTTCTTC
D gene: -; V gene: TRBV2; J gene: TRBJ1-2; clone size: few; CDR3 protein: CASSEGKGGHGYTF; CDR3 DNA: TGTGCCAGCAGTGAAGGGAAGGGGGGACATGGCTACACCTTC
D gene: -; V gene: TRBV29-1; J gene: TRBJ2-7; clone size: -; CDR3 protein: CSFEGQTYEQYF; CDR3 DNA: TGCAGCTTTGAAGGACAGACCTACGAGCAGTACTTC
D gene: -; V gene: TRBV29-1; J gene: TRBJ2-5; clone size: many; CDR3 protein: CSVEEGRETQYF; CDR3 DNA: TGCAGCGTTGAGGAGGGGCGGGAGACCCAGTACTTC
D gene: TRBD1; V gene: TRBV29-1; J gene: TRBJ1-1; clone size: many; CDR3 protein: CSGGQGYGTEAFF; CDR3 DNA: TGCAGCGGTGGACAGGGGTATGGGACTGAAGCTTTCTTT
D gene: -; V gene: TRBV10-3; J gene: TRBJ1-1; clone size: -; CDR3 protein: CAISERVGRNTEAFF; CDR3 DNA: TGTGCCATCAGTGAAAGAGTGGGAAGGAACACTGAAGCTTTCTTT
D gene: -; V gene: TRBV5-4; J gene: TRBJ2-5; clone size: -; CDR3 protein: CASSLRGAPETQCF; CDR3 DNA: TGTGCCAGCAGCCTCAGGGGGGCCCCAGAGACCCAGTGCTTC
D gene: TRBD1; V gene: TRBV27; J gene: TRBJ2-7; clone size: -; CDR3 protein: CASTTGEIDEQYF; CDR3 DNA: TGTGCCAGCACGACAGGGGAAATTGACGAGCAGTACTTC
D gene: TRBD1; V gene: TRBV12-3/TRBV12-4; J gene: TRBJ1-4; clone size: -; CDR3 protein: CASRRDSSNEKLFF; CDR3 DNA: TGTGCCAGCAGGCGGGACAGCTCTAATGAAAAACTGTTTTTT
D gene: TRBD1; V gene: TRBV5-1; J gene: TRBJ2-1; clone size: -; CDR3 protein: CASSVLSRGLYNEQFF; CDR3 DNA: TGCGCCAGCAGCGTACTCAGCAGGGGGCTTTACAATGAGCAGTTCTTC
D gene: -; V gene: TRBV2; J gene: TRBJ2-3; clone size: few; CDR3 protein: CASGSATVTNTQYF; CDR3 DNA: TGTGCCAGCGGGAGTGCAACCGTCACTAATACGCAGTATTTT
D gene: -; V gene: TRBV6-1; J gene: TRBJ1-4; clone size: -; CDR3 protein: CASQNRDSNEKLFF; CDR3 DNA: TGTGCCAGCCAAAACAGGGATTCTAATGAAAAACTGTTTTTT
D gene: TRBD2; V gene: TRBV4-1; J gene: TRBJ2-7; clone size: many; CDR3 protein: CASSQTDGRGEQYF; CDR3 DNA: TGCGCCAGCAGCCAAACGGACGGGAGGGGCGAGCAGTACTTC
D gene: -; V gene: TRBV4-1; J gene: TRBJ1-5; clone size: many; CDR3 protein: CASRNQPQHF; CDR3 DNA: TGCGCCAGCAGAAATCAGCCCCAGCATTTT
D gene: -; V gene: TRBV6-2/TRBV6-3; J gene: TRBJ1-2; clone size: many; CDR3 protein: CASSYQDTYGYTF; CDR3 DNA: TGTGCCAGCAGTTACCAGGACACCTATGGCTACACCTTC
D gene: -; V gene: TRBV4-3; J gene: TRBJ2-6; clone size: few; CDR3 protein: CASSQLPRAGANVLTF; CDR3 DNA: TGCGCCAGCAGCCAATTGCCGAGGGCGGGGGCCAACGTCCTGACTTTC
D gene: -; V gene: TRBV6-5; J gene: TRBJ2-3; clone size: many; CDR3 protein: CASSYGPSADTQYF; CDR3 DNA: TGTGCCAGCAGTTACGGCCCCTCGGCAGATACGCAGTATTTT
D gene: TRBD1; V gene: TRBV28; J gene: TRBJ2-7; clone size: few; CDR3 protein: CASRAPGQKYEQYF; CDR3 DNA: TGTGCCAGCAGGGCCCCGGGACAGAAGTACGAGCAGTACTTC
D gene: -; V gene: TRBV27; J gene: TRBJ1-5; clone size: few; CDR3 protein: CASSFSPNRDQPQHF; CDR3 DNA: TGTGCCAGCAGTTTTTCCCCCAACAGGGATCAGCCCCAGCATTTT
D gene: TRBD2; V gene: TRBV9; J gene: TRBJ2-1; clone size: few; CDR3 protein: CASSPKHGGGASYNEQFF; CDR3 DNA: TGTGCCAGCAGCCCGAAGCATGGCGGGGGGGCGTCCTACAATGAGCAGTTCTTC